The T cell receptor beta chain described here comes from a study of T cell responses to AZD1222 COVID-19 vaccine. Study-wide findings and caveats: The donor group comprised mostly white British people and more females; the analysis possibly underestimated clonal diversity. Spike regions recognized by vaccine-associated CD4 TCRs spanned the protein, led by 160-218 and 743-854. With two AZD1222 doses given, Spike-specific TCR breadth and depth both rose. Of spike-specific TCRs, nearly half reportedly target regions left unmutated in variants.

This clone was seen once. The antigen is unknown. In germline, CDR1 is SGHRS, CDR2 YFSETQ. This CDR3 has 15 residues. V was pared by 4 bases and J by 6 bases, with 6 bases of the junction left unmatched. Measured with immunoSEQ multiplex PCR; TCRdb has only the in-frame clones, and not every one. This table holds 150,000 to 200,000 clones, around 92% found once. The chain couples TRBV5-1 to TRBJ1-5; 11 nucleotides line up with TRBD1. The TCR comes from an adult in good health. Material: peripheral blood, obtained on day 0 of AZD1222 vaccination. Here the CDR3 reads CASSTPDRGLQPQHF. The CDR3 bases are TGCGCCAGCAGCACACCGGACAGGGGGCTTCAGCCCCAGCATTTT. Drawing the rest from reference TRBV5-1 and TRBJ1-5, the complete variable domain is KAGVTQTPRYLIKTRGQQVTLSCSPISGHRSVSWYQQTPGQGLQFLFEYFSETQRNKGNFPGRFSGRQFSNSRSEMNVSTLELGDSALYLCASSTPDRGLQPQHFGDGTRLSIL.